Below, one T cell receptor beta chain is given with its context. Many counts were recorded for this clonotype. Its target antigen remains unknown. Base qualities are not provided; no much larger clone lies one nucleotide away. Library prep was done by RACE. Instrument on record: NextSeq 500. During library preparation, unique molecular identifiers were attached to individual cDNA molecules so that TCRs could be counted in a quantitative, reproducible way. The published analysis was carried out like this. The median number of TCRs per sample was roughly 94,000, ranging from about 20,000 to 750,000. The Decombinator software suite was used to annotate the V, J and CDR3 of the TCR reads. For PS versus PT1 abundance plots, all samples were subsampled to the same number of TCRs (28,000). TCRs were defined as expanded if absent before sensitization and observed at least eight times at the 2-week time point. TCRdb passed the public sequencing reads through fastp at Q25 and MiXCR, retaining productive beta sequences. Rows are combined by CDR3 protein, so each entry shows the most common genes and DNA. TCRdb, rather than the study authors, made the V and J calls. This sample lists 65,000 to 80,000 distinct CDR3 sequences; 8.6% were detected once. The ten largest make up over 1.5% of the sample.

This record belongs to a study of human T cells and chemical hapten exposure (dated by TCRdb to the early 2020s). For context, the study as a whole: Libraries were pooled for sequencing, and variation in per-sample TCR yields was attributed mainly to small differences in library volumes within the pool. Both TCR alpha and TCR beta chains were sequenced from each blood RNA sample. This study followed changes in the peripheral blood TCR repertoire in vivo during primary and secondary sensitization of alopecia patients to the hapten diphenylcyclopropenone (DPC).

Broad study findings and their caveats: Repeated subsampling changed both the strength of the expansion versus patch-test correlation and the threshold at which that correlation became significant. DPC sensitization did not change how many TCRs were above 1 in 1000 frequency, and no evidence was found of alterations in global repertoire structure.

The meaning of the sample's time point label: healthy volunteer bleed at 6 weeks. Total RNA was isolated from unfractionated whole blood collected in Tempus Blood RNA tubes. About 5 healthy volunteers served as TCR sequencing controls and were bled at day 0, 2 weeks and 6 weeks. V is pared back by 7 bases and J by 5 bases, with 14 bases lying between the germline termini. From the cysteine up to the phenylalanine, the CDR3 has a length of 13 residues. Left in the record is the CDR3 DNA by itself, 39 bases read in frame from the first base. Looking up the germline V gene yields CDR1 MNHEY and CDR2 SVGAGI.

The sequence was collected from a male donor in good health. Some clones in this sample may be carry-over from other donors' samples. The specimen sequenced was whole blood. Rearrangement joined TRBV6-5 to TRBJ1-1; possibly the D gene is TRBD1, per 5 matching bases. The base sequence is TGTGCCAGCAAGCCAGCCCGGGGGACTGAAGCTTTCTTT. Its coded protein is CASKPARGTEAFF.